Shown below are 17 T cell receptor beta chains from a single sample sequenced in a study of cytomegalovirus exposure and HLA in healthy donors. The PCR used 60 Vbeta and 13 Jbeta primers. Assay used: immunoSEQ multiplex PCR; TCRdb lists only in-frame clones, some missing. In the table there are around 150,000 clones, 76% of which are singletons. Source material: PBMCs. These receptors were collected from a man aged 40-50 years in good health and CMV-seronegative.

The chain couples TRBV19 to TRBJ1-4; the D is unclear. Germline-derived CDR1 and CDR2 are LNHDA and SQIVND (reference sequence). CDR3 length equals 14 residues. The V end lost 5 bases, the J end lost 0 bases, and 7 bases lay between the germline ends. CDR3 protein: CASSPSATNEKLFF. The DNA of the CDR3 is TGTGCCAGTAGTCCCAGCGCAACTAATGAAAAACTGTTTTTT.

This chain connects TRBV9 to TRBJ2-3; 7 bases match TRBD1. With V trimmed by 2 bases and J by 6 bases, 9 bases remained unmatched. The CDR3 has 15 amino acids. Germline-derived CDR1 and CDR2 are SGDLS and YYNGEE. The CDR3 bases are TGTGCCAGCAGCGTTAACCCCGGGACAGCTGATACGCAGTATTTT. Translating gives CASSVNPGTADTQYF.

This clone was seen only a few times. V and J are TRBV5-1 and TRBJ2-3; 8 bases line up with TRBD2. This CDR3 has 13 residues. Germline values: CDR1 SGHRS, CDR2 YFSETQ. V dropped 3 bases and J dropped 5; count of bases not matched to a gene: 2. The CDR3 DNA follows: TGCGCCAGCAGCTCCGGGGGGGAAGATACGCAGTATTTT. Its translation: CASSSGGEDTQYF.

This clone was counted only a few times. The rearrangement joins TRBV4-1 to TRBJ1-5; D gene unclear. This CDR3 is built from 16 residues. Trimming cost V 2 bases and J 3 bases, with 14 bases left between them. Germline CDR1 and CDR2: MGHRA and YSYEKL. CDR3 amino acids: CASSQTEQLNNQPQHF. The CDR3 DNA is TGCGCCAGCAGCCAAACTGAACAGTTGAACAATCAGCCCCAGCATTTT.

J is TRBJ1-2 and V is TRBV5-8; TRBD1 matches 8 bases. Per the germline V gene, CDR1 is SGHTS and CDR2 is YDEGEE. CDR3 length: 14 residues. V trimming: 3 bases; J trimming: 0 bases; junction bases outside the gene matches: 1. The CDR3: CASSSGQANYGYTF. CDR3 in DNA: TGTGCCAGCAGCTCGGGACAGGCTAACTATGGCTACACCTTC. Using reference TRBV5-8 and TRBJ1-2 for the parts outside the CDR3, the full variable domain is EAGVTQSPTHLIKTRGQQATLRCSPISGHTSVYWYQQALGLGLQFLLWYDEGEERNRGNFPPRFSGRQFPNYSSELNVNALELEDSALYLCASSSGQANYGYTFGSGTRLTVV.

The V call is TRBV11-3, the J call TRBJ1-1; 8 positions match TRBD1. V trimming: 5 bases; J trimming: 5 bases; junction bases outside the gene matches: 10. The CDR3 extends over 15 amino acids. Germline CDR1 SGHNT, CDR2 YENEEA. The CDR3 sequence is CASSLGTGGTTEAFF. CDR3 coding DNA: TGTGCCAGCAGCCTTGGGACAGGAGGTACGACTGAAGCTTTCTTT.

J is TRBJ2-7 and V is TRBV13; 7 bases line up with TRBD1. CDR1 PRHDT and CDR2 FYEKMQ come from the germline V gene (reference sequence). This CDR3 has 15 residues. J was trimmed by 5 bases and V by 4 bases; bases with no gene match: 11. CDR3 loop: CASSSASRGRNEQYF. In nucleotides, the CDR3 is TGTGCCAGCAGCTCCGCCAGTAGGGGGCGAAACGAGCAGTACTTC.

The chain couples TRBV5-1 to TRBJ2-2; perhaps TRBD2 as D (6 bases). Germline values: CDR1 SGHRS, CDR2 YFSETQ. The CDR3 runs to 15 residues. The germline V and J ends were trimmed by 5 bases and 2 bases, with 13 bases remaining between them. This chain's CDR3 is CASRPGLINTGELFF. In DNA form, the CDR3 reads TGCGCCAGCAGGCCGGGACTTATTAACACCGGGGAGCTGTTTTTT. The entire variable domain, with the rest obtained from reference TRBV5-1 and TRBJ2-2, is as follows: KAGVTQTPRYLIKTRGQQVTLSCSPISGHRSVSWYQQTPGQGLQFLFEYFSETQRNKGNFPGRFSGRQFSNSRSEMNVSTLELGDSALYLCASRPGLINTGELFFGEGSRLTVL.

This clone came up once. The chain is built from TRBV10-3 and TRBJ2-3; 9 bases map to TRBD2. This CDR3 is built from 16 residues. CDR1 and CDR2 (germline): ENHRY, SYGVKD. Germline trimming cut 3 bases from V and 1 base from J; bases unmatched to any gene: 5. Written as DNA, the CDR3 is TGTGCCATCAGTGATCATAGCGGGAGCGGCACAGATACGCAGTATTTT. Amino acids: CAISDHSGSGTDTQYF.

This clone was detected only a few times. This chain uses TRBV29-1 with TRBJ2-1; perhaps TRBD1 as D (6 bases). This CDR3 comprises 15 residues. Germline CDR1 is SQVTM and CDR2 is ANQGSEA. V shed 3 bases and J shed 0 bases, with 12 bases lying between them. Here the CDR3 reads CSVDRDTTSYNEQFF. CDR3 coding DNA: TGCAGCGTTGACAGGGACACGACCTCCTACAATGAGCAGTTCTTC.

The V and J genes are TRBV6-1 and TRBJ2-7; tentatively, D is TRBD1 (6 bases). Trimming removed 8 bases at V and 3 bases at J, with 14 bases between. CDR3 length: 13 amino acids. Germline-derived CDR1 and CDR2 are MNHNS and SASEGT. The DNA for the CDR3 is TGTGCCAGCGCCGGGACAAATGTCTACGAGCAGTACTTC. Amino acid sequence: CASAGTNVYEQYF.

DNA for the CDR3: TGTGCCAGTACCGGACTAGCGGGGAATCACAATGAGCAGTTCTTC. Protein: CASTGLAGNHNEQFF. The chain couples TRBV19 to TRBJ2-1, with 12 bases identical to TRBD2. The germline V gene encodes CDR1 LNHDA and CDR2 SQIVND (reference sequence). The CDR3 spans 15 residues. The J segment lost 5 bases and the V segment lost 7 bases, leaving 6 bases of the junction unmatched.

The sample holds one count of this clone. V gene TRBV25-1 combines with J gene TRBJ2-1; D might be TRBD2 (5 bases). V was pared by 8 bases and J by 6 bases, with 11 bases between. Looked up from germline, CDR1 is MGHDK and CDR2 is SYGVNS. The CDR3 sequence is 12 residues long. CDR3 in amino acids: CASSSAGNEQFF. The CDR3 region has the DNA TGTGCCAGCTCCAGTGCGGGCAATGAGCAGTTCTTC.

The gene calls are TRBV6-1 and TRBJ2-5; tentatively, D is TRBD1 (5 bases). Per germline, CDR1 MNHNS and CDR2 SASEGT. Between the trimmed V and J ends, which lost 7 bases and 2 bases, there was a span of 11 bases. The CDR3 is 13 amino acids. CDR3 in DNA: TGTGCCAGCAAACTGGGGCTACAAGAGACCCAGTACTTC. It codes for CASKLGLQETQYF.

In this sample, this clone turned up a few times. V and J are TRBV9 and TRBJ2-7, with 8 bases that match TRBD1. Germline lookup yields CDR1 SGDLS and CDR2 YYNGEE. With 4 bases clipped from V and 0 bases from J, the junction kept 15 bases outside the gene matches. There are 18 residues in the CDR3. CDR3 residues: CASSTEGGTGPFSYEQYF. The CDR3 DNA follows: TGTGCCAGCAGCACAGAGGGCGGGACAGGTCCATTCTCCTACGAGCAGTACTTC.

This clone was detected only a few times. The rearrangement links TRBV6-6 to TRBJ1-5; D perhaps matches TRBD1 (6 bases). The CDR3 totals 16 residues. The germline V gene encodes CDR1 MNHNY and CDR2 SVGAGI (reference sequence). V lost 2 bases, J lost 0 bases, and 11 bases lay in between. CDR3 sequence (DNA): TGTGCCAGCAGTTACCAACAGGGTGATAGCAATCAGCCCCAGCATTTT. Translating it yields CASSYQQGDSNQPQHF.

This clone has only one observation. V and J are TRBV4-3 and TRBJ1-1; D is possibly TRBD1 (6 bases). V gave up 1 base and J gave up 0 bases, with 12 bases separating them. The CDR3 sequence is 16 residues long. Germline V CDR1 and CDR2: LGHNA, YSLEER. Written as DNA, the CDR3 is TGCGCCAGCAGCCAAGCATCGGACAGATTGAACACTGAAGCTTTCTTT. As protein: CASSQASDRLNTEAFF.